This T cell receptor (beta chain) is drawn from a study of T cells in Graves' hyperthyroidism and ophthalmopathy. Study information: Prior to any treatment, at the point of initial diagnosis, peripheral blood was collected.

TCR beta CDR3 sequences were amplified from RNA transcripts. Primed by the HTBI set, a first-round RT-PCR was run on the TCR CDR3. TCRdb called the multiplex PCR reads again in MiXCR, with one record for every CDR3 protein. The table shows around 450,000 distinct CDR3 sequences, with roughly an eighth occurring only once. Study-level results: Among clonotypes expanded in thyroid above 0.001, most were also found in blood.

Clinical symptoms, serum thyroxine and TRAb, thyroid ultrasound and orbital computed tomography together formed the diagnostic basis. This CDR3 contains 18 residues. Germline lookup yields CDR1 LNHDA and CDR2 SQIVND (reference sequence). J lost 3 bases, V lost 5 bases, and 11 bases had no gene match. A few counts support this clonotype. Its antigen is undetermined. This clonotype was obtained from a woman aged 18-35 years with Graves' hyperthyroidism. Sample: blood. The chain combines TRBV19 with TRBJ2-2, with TRBD2 matching 11 bases. This CDR3 is CASSDDSGLAAYTGELFF. The CDR3 coding sequence is TGTGCCAGTAGTGATGATTCGGGACTAGCGGCATACACCGGGGAGCTGTTTTTT.